The T cell receptor (beta chain) under discussion was sequenced for a study of cytomegalovirus exposure and HLA in healthy donors. Overall study results and limits: In an earlier analysis, productive rearrangement rates for most beta V segments clustered near 90% or 30%. A few chains tied to CMV proved CMV antigen-specific in vitro. Later examination showed HLA-associated TCR beta chains had greater clonal expansion than equally common others.

The germline gives CDR1 SGDLS, CDR2 YYNGEE. The CDR3 runs 16 residues. The trim removed 3 bases at V and 4 bases at J, leaving 10 bases unmatched. In its sample, this clone was seen once. Antigen specificity is unknown. Both 60 Vbeta primers and 13 Jbeta primers went into the PCR. Sequenced by immunoSEQ multiplex PCR; TCRdb stores in-frame clones only, minus some. The top ten hold approximately 1.3% of the sample, which has about 140,000 clones, about 80% seen once. The gene calls are TRBV9 and TRBJ2-5; 9 nucleotides align to TRBD2. The sample taken for sequencing was PBMCs. This receptor was obtained from a man aged 25-40 years in good health and CMV-seropositive. The CDR3 DNA is TGTGCCAGCAGCGGACTAGCGGAGGAAGGTGGAGAGACCCAGTACTTC. Translated: CASSGLAEEGGETQYF.